The TCR beta chain under discussion was sequenced for a study of T cell responses to AZD1222 COVID-19 vaccine. The CDR3 is made up of 13 amino acids. V shed 4 bases and J shed 3 bases, with 10 bases lying between them. In germline, CDR1 is SQVTM, CDR2 ANQGSEA. Here immunoSEQ multiplex PCR was the method, and the copy in TCRdb shows in-frame clones only, minus some. The table has 100,000 or so clones, around 89% seen once. The table lists this clone with a few counts. V usage is TRBV29-1 and J usage is TRBJ1-5, with unresolved D. Sequences were derived from peripheral blood, sampled on day 0 of AZD1222 vaccination. This clonotype was sampled from an adult in good health. CDR3: CSVGAQNNQPQHF. The CDR3 nucleotides are TGCAGCGTTGGTGCGCAGAACAATCAGCCCCAGCATTTT.